This T cell receptor (beta chain) was recovered during a study of cytomegalovirus exposure and HLA in healthy donors. Background on the study: A prior study identified roughly 110 million unique TCR beta sequences from about 179 million T cells.

For this clone: Its antigen is unknown.

The PCR had 60 Vbeta and 13 Jbeta primers. Data came from immunoSEQ multiplex PCR; TCRdb stores just in-frame clones and leaves some out. The data hold about 180,000 clones, with under 90% observed a single time. Study findings and constraints: In vitro testing confirmed a few CMV-associated chains as specific for CMV antigens. Among TCR sequences, most were rare, though some public TCRs appeared in many donors. Productive rates of about 90% or about 30% were seen for most TCR beta V segments in an earlier analysis.

The junction had 5 bases not matched to a gene; V was cut back by 5 bases and J by 3 bases. The germline V gene encodes CDR1 MDHEN and CDR2 SYDVKM. This CDR3 is 14 amino acids long. The sequenced material came from PBMCs. This sequence joins TRBV28 and TRBJ2-7; TRBD2 aligns across 9 bases. This TCR was recovered from a man aged 18 to 35 in good health and CMV-seronegative. This chain's CDR3 is CASSPSGNGYEQYF. Here the CDR3 DNA reads TGTGCCAGCAGTCCTAGCGGGAACGGCTACGAGCAGTACTTC.